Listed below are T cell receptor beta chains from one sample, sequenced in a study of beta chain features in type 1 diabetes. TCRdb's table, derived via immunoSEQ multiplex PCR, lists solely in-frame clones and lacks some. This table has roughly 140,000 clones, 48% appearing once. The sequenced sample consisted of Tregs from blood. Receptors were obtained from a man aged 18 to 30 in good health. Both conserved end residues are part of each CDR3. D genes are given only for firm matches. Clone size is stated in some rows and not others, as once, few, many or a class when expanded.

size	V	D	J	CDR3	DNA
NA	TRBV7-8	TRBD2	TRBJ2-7	CASSPRAGGFSDEQYF	TGTGCCAGCAGCCCGCGTGCGGGAGGGTTCTCCGACGAGCAGTACTTC
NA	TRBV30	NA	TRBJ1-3	CAWSVLGSGNTIYF	TGTGCCTGGAGTGTATTGGGCAGTGGAAACACCATATATTTT
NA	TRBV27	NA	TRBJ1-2	CASSPADRNYGYTF	TGTGCCAGCAGTCCCGCGGACAGAAACTATGGCTACACCTTC
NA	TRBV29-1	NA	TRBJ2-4	CSVWGDRGNIQYF	TGCAGCGTTTGGGGGGACAGAGGAAACATTCAGTACTTC
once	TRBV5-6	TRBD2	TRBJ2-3	CASSLVGAGGPRADTQYF	TGTGCCAGCAGCTTGGTTGGAGCGGGGGGCCCCCGGGCAGATACGCAGTATTTT
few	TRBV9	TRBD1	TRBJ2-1	CASSVGQGLGNEQFF	TGTGCCAGCAGCGTAGGACAGGGCCTGGGCAATGAGCAGTTCTTC
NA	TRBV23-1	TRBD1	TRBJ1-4	CASSHQAGQGSTNEKLFF	TGCGCCAGCAGTCATCAAGCGGGACAGGGCTCAACTAATGAAAAACTGTTTTTT
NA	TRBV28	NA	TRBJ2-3	CASRRGGSTDTQYF	TGTGCCAGCAGGCGGGGCGGAAGCACAGATACGCAGTATTTT
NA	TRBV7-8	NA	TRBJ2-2	CASSLAGPNTGELFF	TGTGCCAGCAGCTTAGCGGGCCCGAACACCGGGGAGCTGTTTTTT
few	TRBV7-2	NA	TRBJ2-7	CASSLGVMRTYEQYF	TGTGCCAGCAGCTTAGGAGTCATGAGGACCTACGAGCAGTACTTC
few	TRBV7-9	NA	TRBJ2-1	CASSILGTPSSYNEQFF	TGTGCCAGCAGTATCCTTGGGACACCAAGCTCCTACAATGAGCAGTTCTTC
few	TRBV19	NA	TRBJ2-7	CASSSHWGERYEQYF	TGTGCCAGTAGTTCCCATTGGGGGGAACGCTACGAGCAGTACTTC
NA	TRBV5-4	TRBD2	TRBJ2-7	CASSGTSGSGDEQYF	TGTGCCAGCAGCGGGACTAGCGGGAGTGGAGACGAGCAGTACTTC
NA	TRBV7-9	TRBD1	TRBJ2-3	CASSSDRVDTQYF	TGTGCCAGCAGCTCGGACAGGGTGGATACGCAGTATTTT
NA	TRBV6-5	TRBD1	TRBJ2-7	CASSSPGQGVYEQYF	TGTGCCAGCAGTTCACCGGGACAGGGTGTCTACGAGCAGTACTTC
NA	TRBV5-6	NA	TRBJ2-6	CASSLLGFTNVLTF	TGTGCCAGCAGCTTACTAGGGTTTACCAACGTCCTGACTTTC
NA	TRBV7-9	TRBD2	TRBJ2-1	CASSFSGRANGNEQFF	TGTGCCAGCAGCTTTAGCGGGAGGGCCAACGGCAATGAGCAGTTCTTC
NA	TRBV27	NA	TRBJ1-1	CASSRTGNTEAFF	TGTGCCAGCAGCCGCACAGGGAACACTGAAGCTTTCTTT
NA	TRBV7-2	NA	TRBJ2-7	CASSLDSSYEQYF	TGTGCCAGCAGCTTAGACAGCTCCTACGAGCAGTACTTC
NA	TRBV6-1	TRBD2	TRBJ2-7	CASRERVAGDPEQYF	TGTGCCAGCAGGGAACGGGTAGCGGGAGATCCCGAGCAGTACTTC
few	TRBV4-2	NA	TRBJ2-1	CASSPLTLAAPYNEQFF	TGTGCCAGCAGCCCCTTGACGTTAGCGGCCCCCTACAATGAGCAGTTCTTC
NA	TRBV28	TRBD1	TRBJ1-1	CASSLLPPQGADTEAFF	TGTGCCAGCAGTCTACTACCCCCGCAGGGGGCTGACACTGAAGCTTTCTTT
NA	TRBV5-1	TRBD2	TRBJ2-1	CASSAGLAGDTEQFF	TGCGCCAGCAGCGCGGGACTAGCGGGAGATACTGAGCAGTTCTTC
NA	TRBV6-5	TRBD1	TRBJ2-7	CASPAGGQEIYEQYF	TGTGCCAGCCCCGCCGGAGGACAGGAAATCTACGAGCAGTACTTC